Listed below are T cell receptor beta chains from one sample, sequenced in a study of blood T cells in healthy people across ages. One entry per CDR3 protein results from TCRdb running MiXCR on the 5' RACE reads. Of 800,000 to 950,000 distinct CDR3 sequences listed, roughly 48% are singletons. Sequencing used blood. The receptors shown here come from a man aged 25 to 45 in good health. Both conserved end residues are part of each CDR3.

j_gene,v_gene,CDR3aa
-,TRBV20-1,CSAPASDYEQYF
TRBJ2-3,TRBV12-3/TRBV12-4,CASSPQGIGTDTQYF
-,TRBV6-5,CASGLAGLGTQYF
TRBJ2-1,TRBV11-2,CASSLVRGLVVNEQFF
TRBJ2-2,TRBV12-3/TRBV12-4,CASSFRDGYTGELFF
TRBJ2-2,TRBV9,CASSVGVVWQTGELFF
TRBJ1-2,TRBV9,CASSVENNYGYTF
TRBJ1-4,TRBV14,CASSPQGVREKLFF
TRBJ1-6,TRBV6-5,CASSYSSSGTASPLHF
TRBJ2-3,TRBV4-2,CASSPDRVQADAQYF